These T cell receptor beta chains were read from a single sample in a study of T cell changes during pregnancy in multiple sclerosis. Profiled with immunoSEQ multiplex PCR; TCRdb holds only in-frame clones, not every one. The sample carries approximately 96,000 clones, about 91% recorded once. The sequencing here drew on peripheral blood, taken after pregnancy. The origin of the receptors is a female donor in good health, enrolled as a control in a pregnancy study. The conserved cysteine and the conserved F or W are not part of the CDR3 here. A D gene is named only where the DNA matches it firmly.

TRBD2,TRBV6-1,ASSEVGGDYEQY
-,TRBV7-6,ASSSPLTQGNTGELF
-,TRBV21-1,ASRRTIAKNIQY
-,TRBV30,ASPGQFRYT
TRBD2,TRBV6-5,ASRTGGRDTDTQY
TRBD2,TRBV27,ASSPRSGSWTGELF
-,TRBV5-6,ASSYQGGLTDTQY
TRBD2,TRBV28,ASSFPLAGVSYNEQF
TRBD1,TRBV18,ASSPSGQGF
-,TRBV2,ASIFDTGSTEAF